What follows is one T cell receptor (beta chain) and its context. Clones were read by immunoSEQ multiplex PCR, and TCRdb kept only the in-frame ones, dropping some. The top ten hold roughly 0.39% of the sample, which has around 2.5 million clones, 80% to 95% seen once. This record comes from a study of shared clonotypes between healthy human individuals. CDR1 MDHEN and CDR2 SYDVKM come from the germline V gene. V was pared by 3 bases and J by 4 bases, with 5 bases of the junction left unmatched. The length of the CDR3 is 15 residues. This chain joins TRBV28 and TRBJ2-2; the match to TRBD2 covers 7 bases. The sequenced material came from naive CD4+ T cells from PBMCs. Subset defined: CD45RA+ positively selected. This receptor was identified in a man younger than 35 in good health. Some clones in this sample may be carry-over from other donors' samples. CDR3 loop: CASSFSRESTGELFF. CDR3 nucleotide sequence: TGTGCCAGCAGTTTTTCGCGGGAGAGCACCGGGGAGCTGTTTTTT.